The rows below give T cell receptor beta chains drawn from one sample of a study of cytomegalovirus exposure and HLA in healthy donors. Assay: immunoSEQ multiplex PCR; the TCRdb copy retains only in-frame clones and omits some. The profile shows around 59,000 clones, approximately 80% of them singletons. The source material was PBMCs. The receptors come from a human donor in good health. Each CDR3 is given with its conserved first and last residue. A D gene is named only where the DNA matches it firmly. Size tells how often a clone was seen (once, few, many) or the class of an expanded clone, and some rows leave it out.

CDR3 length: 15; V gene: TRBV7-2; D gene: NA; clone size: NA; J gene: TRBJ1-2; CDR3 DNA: TGTGCCAGCAGCTTAGGATACCGGAGAATGGATGGCTACACCTTC; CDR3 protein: CASSLGYRRMDGYTF
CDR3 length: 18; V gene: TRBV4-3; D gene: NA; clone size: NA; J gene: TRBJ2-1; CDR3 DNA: TGCGCCAGCAGCCAAGAGAGGGCCACGGGAGTAATGGGCAATGAGCAGTTCTTC; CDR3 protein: CASSQERATGVMGNEQFF
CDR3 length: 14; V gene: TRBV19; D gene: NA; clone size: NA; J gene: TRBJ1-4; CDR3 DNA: TGTGCCAGTAACCCGGAGATTTTAGATGAAAAACTGTTTTTT; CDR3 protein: CASNPEILDEKLFF
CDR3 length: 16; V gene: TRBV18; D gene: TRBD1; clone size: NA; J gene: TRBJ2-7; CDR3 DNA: TGTGCCAGCTCACCTTTGCCTGGACAGGGGAAATACGAGCAGTACTTC; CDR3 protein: CASSPLPGQGKYEQYF
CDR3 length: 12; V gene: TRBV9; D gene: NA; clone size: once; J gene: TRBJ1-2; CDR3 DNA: TGTGCCAGCAGCCTCGACAGTAATGGCTACACCTTC; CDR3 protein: CASSLDSNGYTF
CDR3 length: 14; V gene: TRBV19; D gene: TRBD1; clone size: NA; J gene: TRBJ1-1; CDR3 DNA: TGTGCCAGTAGTTCAAGGACAGGCGGCTGGGAGGCTTTCTTT; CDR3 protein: CASSSRTGGWEAFF
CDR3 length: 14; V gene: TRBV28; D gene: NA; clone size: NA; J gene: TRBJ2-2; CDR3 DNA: TGTGCCAGCAGTTTTTCGGTGAACACCGGGGAGCTGTTTTTT; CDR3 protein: CASSFSVNTGELFF
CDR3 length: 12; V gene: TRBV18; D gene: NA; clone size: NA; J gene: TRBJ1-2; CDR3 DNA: TGTGCCAGCTCACCCTCCCAGAATGGCTACACCTTC; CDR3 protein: CASSPSQNGYTF
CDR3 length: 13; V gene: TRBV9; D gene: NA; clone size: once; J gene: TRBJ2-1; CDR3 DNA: TGTGCCAGCAGCGTAGGTAGATCCAATGAGCAGTTCTTC; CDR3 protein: CASSVGRSNEQFF
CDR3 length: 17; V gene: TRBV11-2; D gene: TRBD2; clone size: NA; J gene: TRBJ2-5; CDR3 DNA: TGTGCCAGCAGCTTTCGGGGGACTAGCGGGAGCGGAGAGACCCAGTACTTC; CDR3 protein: CASSFRGTSGSGETQYF
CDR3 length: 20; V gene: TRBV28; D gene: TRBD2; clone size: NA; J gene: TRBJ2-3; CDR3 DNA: TGTGCCAGCAGGCCTCCGGGACTAGCGGGACATCTGGGCCCCACAGATACGCAGTATTTT; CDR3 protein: CASRPPGLAGHLGPTDTQYF
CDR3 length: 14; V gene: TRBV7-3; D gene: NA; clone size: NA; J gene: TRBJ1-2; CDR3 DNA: TGTGCCAGCAGCTTAGGGTACGGGGGAGCTGGCTACACCTTC; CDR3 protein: CASSLGYGGAGYTF
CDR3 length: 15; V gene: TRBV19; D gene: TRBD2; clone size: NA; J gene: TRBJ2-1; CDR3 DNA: TGTGCCAGTAGTATTCAGCGGGGGGGCAAAAATGAGCAGTTCTTC; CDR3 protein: CASSIQRGGKNEQFF
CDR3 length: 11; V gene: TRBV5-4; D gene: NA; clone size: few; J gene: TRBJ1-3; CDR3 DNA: TGTGCCAGCAGGACAGGAAACACCATATATTTT; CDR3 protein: CASRTGNTIYF
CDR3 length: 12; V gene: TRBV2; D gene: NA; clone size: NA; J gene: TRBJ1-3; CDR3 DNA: TGTGCCACTGGACAGTCTGGAAACACCATATATTTT; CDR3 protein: CATGQSGNTIYF
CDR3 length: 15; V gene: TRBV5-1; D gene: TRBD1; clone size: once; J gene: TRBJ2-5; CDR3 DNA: TGCGCCAGCAGCTTTGGACAGGCCGGTCGGGAGACCCAGTACTTC; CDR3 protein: CASSFGQAGRETQYF
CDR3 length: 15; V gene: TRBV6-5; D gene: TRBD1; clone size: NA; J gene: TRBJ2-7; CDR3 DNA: TGTGCCAGCAGTTACTCAGGACAGGTTATCTACGAGCAGTACTTC; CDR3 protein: CASSYSGQVIYEQYF
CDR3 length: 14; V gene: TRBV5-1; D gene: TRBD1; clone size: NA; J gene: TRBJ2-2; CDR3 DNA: TGCGCCAGCAGCCGGACAGGGGAGGCCGGGGAGCTGTTTTTT; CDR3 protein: CASSRTGEAGELFF
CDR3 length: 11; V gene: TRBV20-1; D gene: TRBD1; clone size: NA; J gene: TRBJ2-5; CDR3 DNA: TGCAGTGCAACCGACAGGGGACAGCAGTACTTC; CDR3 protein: CSATDRGQQYF
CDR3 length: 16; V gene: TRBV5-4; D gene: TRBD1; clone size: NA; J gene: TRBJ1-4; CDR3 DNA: TGTGCCAGCAGCTTGCGGGGACAGGGGGTCGGTGAAAAACTGTTTTTT; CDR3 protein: CASSLRGQGVGEKLFF
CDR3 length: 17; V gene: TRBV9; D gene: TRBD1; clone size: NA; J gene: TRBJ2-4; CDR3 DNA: TGTGCCAGCAGCGTAGTAGGACAGGGCTTAGCCAAAAACATTCAGTACTTC; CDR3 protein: CASSVVGQGLAKNIQYF
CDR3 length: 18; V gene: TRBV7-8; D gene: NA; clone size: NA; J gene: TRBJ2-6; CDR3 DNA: TGTGCCAGCAGCAGTCCGGCAGGGTCCCTCTCTGGGGCCAACGTCCTGACTTTC; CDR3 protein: CASSSPAGSLSGANVLTF
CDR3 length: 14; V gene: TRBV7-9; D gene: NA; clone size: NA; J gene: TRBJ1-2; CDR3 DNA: TGTGCCAGCAGCTTAGCGGCAGGGGCGGGTGGCTACACCTTC; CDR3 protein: CASSLAAGAGGYTF
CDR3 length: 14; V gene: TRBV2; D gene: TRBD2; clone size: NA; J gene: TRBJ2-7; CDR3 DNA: TGTGCCAGCCAACTAGCGGGGGCGTCCTACGAGCAGTACTTC; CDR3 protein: CASQLAGASYEQYF
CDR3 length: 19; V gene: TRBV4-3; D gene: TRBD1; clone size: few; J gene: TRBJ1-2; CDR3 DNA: TGCGCCAGCAGCCTAGGTGGTGGGACAGGGGCCGGTCTTGGGTATGGCTACACCTTC; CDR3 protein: CASSLGGGTGAGLGYGYTF
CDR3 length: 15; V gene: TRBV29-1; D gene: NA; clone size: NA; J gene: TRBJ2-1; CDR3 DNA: TGCAGCGTTGAAGGAGGCCTAGGCTCCTACAATGAGCAGTTCTTC; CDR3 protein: CSVEGGLGSYNEQFF
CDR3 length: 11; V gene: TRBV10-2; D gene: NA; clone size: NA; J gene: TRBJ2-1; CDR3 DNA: TGCGCCAGCAGTGAGAGGAGGGAGCAGTTCTTC; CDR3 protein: CASSERREQFF
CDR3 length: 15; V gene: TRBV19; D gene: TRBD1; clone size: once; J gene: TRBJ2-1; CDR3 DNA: TGTGCCAGTAGTATAAGCCGGGACAGGGGCCATGAGCAGTTCTTC; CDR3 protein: CASSISRDRGHEQFF
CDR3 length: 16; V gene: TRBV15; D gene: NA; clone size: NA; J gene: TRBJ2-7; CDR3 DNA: TGTGCCACCAGCCCACGACAGGCTTGGGCTGTCGGCGAGCAGTACTTC; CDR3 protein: CATSPRQAWAVGEQYF
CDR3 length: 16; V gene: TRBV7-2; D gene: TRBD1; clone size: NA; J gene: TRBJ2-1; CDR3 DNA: TGTGCCAGCAGCTTAGTCGGGACAGGGATTTACAATGAGCAGTTCTTC; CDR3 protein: CASSLVGTGIYNEQFF
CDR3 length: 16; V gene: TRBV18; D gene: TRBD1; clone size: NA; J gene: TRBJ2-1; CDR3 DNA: TGTGCCAGCTCACCACCAGCCGGGACAGGGGAGAATGAGCAGTTCTTC; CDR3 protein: CASSPPAGTGENEQFF